The rows below give T cell receptor beta chains drawn from one sample of a study of response to subunit inactivated influenza vaccine. TCRdb re-called the RT-PCR reads with MiXCR, one entry per CDR3 protein. The profile shows 560,000 or so distinct CDR3 sequences, approximately 7.7% of them singletons. The sequences come from PBMCs from blood, collected less than 30 months after vaccination. The receptor set was obtained from a man between 45 and 75 years old who received an inactivated influenza vaccine. CDR3s include the opening cysteine and the closing phenylalanine or tryptophan. D genes are given only for firm matches. Only part of the rows carry a size: once, few, many, or a class if the clone is expanded.

V,J,size,D,DNA,CDR3
TRBV5-1,TRBJ1-2,few,-,TGCGCCAGCAGCTTGGCGCAGAACCTGAACTATGGCTACACCTTC,CASSLAQNLNYGYTF
TRBV11-2,TRBJ2-3,few,TRBD1,TGTGCCAGCAGCGACAGGGGACTTTCAGATACGCAGTATTTT,CASSDRGLSDTQYF
TRBV29-1,TRBJ2-7,-,-,TGCAGCGTTCTTGGAGGGGACAGCCGGGGGTACGAGCAGTACTTC,CSVLGGDSRGYEQYF
TRBV18,TRBJ1-1,many,-,TGTGCCAGCTCACCCCGGGGAGGGGCGAACACTGAAGCTTTCTTT,CASSPRGGANTEAFF
TRBV5-1,TRBJ2-3,many,-,TGCGCCAGCAGCACGGACAGTAGCACAGATACGCAGTATTTT,CASSTDSSTDTQYF
TRBV4-1,TRBJ2-3,-,-,TGCGCCAGCAGCCTTGACCCCCCCGATACGCAGTATTTT,CASSLDPPDTQYF
TRBV4-3,TRBJ1-4,many,TRBD1,TGCGCCAGCAGCCAACCCATCGACAGGGGCGAGAGGAACGAAAAACTGTTTTTT,CASSQPIDRGERNEKLFF
TRBV20-1,TRBJ2-1,many,TRBD2,TGCAGTGCTAGAGGGGCGGGAGAGGTCTACAATGAGCAGTTCTTC,CSARGAGEVYNEQFF
TRBV7-6,TRBJ2-3,few,-,TGTGCCAGCAGCGCCCTAATAGAAGATACGCAGTATTTT,CASSALIEDTQYF
TRBV5-5,TRBJ1-1,few,-,TGTGCCAGCAGCACTCAGACAAGGACTGAAGCTTTCTTT,CASSTQTRTEAFF
TRBV5-5,TRBJ2-7,-,TRBD1,TGTGCCAGCAGCTTGGAAGTCCAGGGGGCCTACGAGCAGTACTTC,CASSLEVQGAYEQYF
TRBV19,TRBJ2-7,-,-,TGTGCCAGTAGTATAGAGAGGCGATTTACCTCTTCCTACGAGCAGTACTTC,CASSIERRFTSSYEQYF
TRBV5-1,TRBJ1-4,few,-,TGCGCCAGCAGCTTAAGTGCAGGGCTCGGAGAAAAACTGTTTTTT,CASSLSAGLGEKLFF
TRBV5-1,TRBJ1-4,few,-,TGCGCCAGCAGCTTGGTGGCGGCGAATGAAAAACTGTTTTTT,CASSLVAANEKLFF
TRBV4-1,TRBJ1-1,-,TRBD1,TGCGCCAGCAGCCAGGAGGGGACAGGGAGGATAGACACTGAAGCTTTCTTT,CASSQEGTGRIDTEAFF
TRBV5-1,TRBJ2-1,many,-,TGCGCCAGCACCCTGGCCGGGAGCTCCTACAATGAGCAGTTCTTC,CASTLAGSSYNEQFF
TRBV4-2,TRBJ2-7,few,TRBD1,TGTGCCAGCAGCTACCGGACAGGGGCGGCCGAGCAGTACTTC,CASSYRTGAAEQYF
TRBV2,TRBJ2-5,many,-,TGTGCCAGCAGTGAATTGGGGACAAGGCAAGAGACCCAGTACTTC,CASSELGTRQETQYF
TRBV18,TRBJ1-1,few,-,TGTGCCAGCTCACCAAGGTTGAGGGGGAAGAACACTGAAGCTTTCTTT,CASSPRLRGKNTEAFF
TRBV20-1,TRBJ2-1,few,-,TGCAGTGCTAGTAAGGCAGGGGCACCCTACAATGAGCAGTTCTTC,CSASKAGAPYNEQFF
TRBV28,TRBJ1-4,few,TRBD1,TGTGCCAGCAGTTTCCTAGGGGACATACAGGGGGCGAGGAGCTCTCATGAAAAACTGTTTTTT,CASSFLGDIQGARSSHEKLFF
TRBV20-1,TRBJ1-2,-,TRBD1,TGCAGTGCTAGAGACCGGGACAGGGGGAGTCAAGGCTACACCTTC,CSARDRDRGSQGYTF